The 24 T cell receptor beta chains below come from one sample, sequenced in a study of blood T cell repertoires in COVID-19. The protocol was immunoSEQ multiplex PCR, while the TCRdb copy is restricted to in-frame clones and leaves out a portion. Here the sample spans under 300,000 clones, approximately 83% being singletons. The sequenced sample consisted of PBMCs or T cells enriched from blood (not recorded which). Receptors were obtained from a man over 45 who had recovered from COVID-19.

The rearrangement links TRBV5-1 to TRBJ2-3, with D tentatively TRBD2 (5 bases). This CDR3 spans 16 amino acids. Trimming stripped 0 bases from V and 3 bases from J, with 14 bases between. From germline, CDR1 is SGHRS and CDR2 YFSETQ. The CDR3 DNA follows: TGCGCCAGCAGCTTGGCCCGGTGGGAGAAGACAGATACGCAGTATTTT. Its translation is CASSLARWEKTDTQYF. Full variable domain (outside the CDR3, taken from reference TRBV5-1 and TRBJ2-3): KAGVTQTPRYLIKTRGQQVTLSCSPISGHRSVSWYQQTPGQGLQFLFEYFSETQRNKGNFPGRFSGRQFSNSRSEMNVSTLELGDSALYLCASSLARWEKTDTQYFGPGTRLTVL.

The chain has TRBV18 and TRBJ1-5; TRBD1 aligns across 11 bases. V gave up 2 bases and J gave up 4 bases; unmatched junction bases: 7. The CDR3 spans 17 residues. Germline V gives CDR1 KGHSH, CDR2 LQKENI. CDR3 coding DNA: TGTGCCAGCTCACCAGTCTCCGGGACAGGGGGAAATCAGCCCCAGCATTTT. Amino acid sequence: CASSPVSGTGGNQPQHF.

The chain is built from TRBV7-9 and TRBJ2-2, with 10 positions matching TRBD2. Germline loops: CDR1 SEHNR, CDR2 FQNEAQ (reference sequence). The CDR3 is 15 residues long. V lost 6 bases, J lost 3 bases, and 4 bases stayed unmatched. The chain's CDR3 is CASRASGGYTGELFF. The DNA of the CDR3 is TGTGCCAGCAGAGCTAGCGGGGGCTACACCGGGGAGCTGTTTTTT.

The chain links TRBV10-3 to TRBJ1-6, with D perhaps TRBD1 (5 bases). This CDR3 spans 16 amino acids. The V gene's germline CDR1 is ENHRY and CDR2 SYGVKD. V gave up 3 bases and J gave up 7 bases, with 16 bases separating them. As DNA, the CDR3 is TGTGCCATCAGTGATAGCTCGGGACTGGGGAATTCACCCCTCCACTTT. It codes for CAISDSSGLGNSPLHF.

The V gene is TRBV28, the J gene TRBJ2-1; TRBD1 agrees at 8 bases. V gave up 6 bases and J gave up 8 bases; unmatched junction bases: 9. Germline values: CDR1 MDHEN, CDR2 SYDVKM. The CDR3 is 14 amino acids. CDR3 coding DNA: TGTGCCAGCAGGGGGACAGGTGGTCTACATGAGCAGTTCTTC. Translated: CASRGTGGLHEQFF.

The V call is TRBV6-1, the J call TRBJ2-5; possibly TRBD1 for D (6 bases). The CDR3 extends over 15 amino acids. Trimming took off 3 bases at V and 4 bases at J, with 15 bases between the two ends. From germline, CDR1 is MNHNS and CDR2 SASEGT. CDR3 sequence (DNA): TGTGCCAGCAGTGAGCTAAGGGACATTTTAGAGACCCAGTACTTC. Its translation is CASSELRDILETQYF.

The chain recombines TRBV20-1 with TRBJ2-3; 9 bases align to TRBD2. Germline assignment: CDR1 DFQATT and CDR2 SNEGSKA (reference sequence). The J segment lost 5 bases and the V segment lost 3 bases, leaving 12 bases of the junction unmatched. The CDR3 consists of 16 residues. DNA of the CDR3: TGCAGTGCTAGTTATTTGCGCGGGGGGGCGGGAGATACGCAGTATTTT. Translated, it gives CSASYLRGGAGDTQYF.

V and J are TRBV19 and TRBJ1-2; 9 positions agree with TRBD1. From germline, CDR1 is LNHDA and CDR2 SQIVND (reference sequence). The CDR3 consists of 15 residues. The junction had 7 bases not matched to a gene; V was cut back by 5 bases and J by 3 bases. The CDR3 DNA reads TGTGCCAGTAGTTTCACAGGGGGCGCCGACTATGGCTACACCTTC. Protein: CASSFTGGADYGYTF.

The chain joins TRBV7-9 to TRBJ1-2; D might be TRBD1 (5 bases). V was clipped by 0 bases and J by 7 bases, with 18 bases between them. The CDR3 is 16 amino acids. The germline V gene encodes CDR1 SEHNR and CDR2 FQNEAQ (reference sequence). The CDR3 bases are TGTGCCAGCAGCTTAGCGCATAGGCCGGGGGATGGTGGCTACACCTTC. Its translation: CASSLAHRPGDGGYTF.

This sequence joins TRBV10-1 and TRBJ2-2; TRBD1 matches at 7 bases. Trimming removed 4 bases from V and 8 bases from J; junction bases left unmatched: 13. The CDR3 runs to 16 residues. Germline V gives CDR1 WNHNN, CDR2 SYGVQD (reference sequence). CDR3 loop: CASSGADRTLPGELFF. The CDR3 DNA follows: TGCGCCAGCAGTGGGGCGGACAGGACTCTACCGGGGGAGCTGTTTTTT.

The V gene is TRBV19, the J gene TRBJ2-5; 11 bases align to TRBD1. Losses at the gene ends were 3 bases for V and 2 bases for J; bases not matched to a gene: 2. This CDR3 spans 15 amino acids. The germline gives CDR1 LNHDA, CDR2 SQIVND (reference sequence). The CDR3 reads CASSIGDRGQETQYF. CDR3 in DNA: TGTGCCAGTAGTATTGGGGACAGGGGGCAAGAGACCCAGTACTTC. Based on the CDR3 plus reference TRBV19 and TRBJ2-5, the full variable domain is DGGITQSPKYLFRKEGQNVTLSCEQNLNHDAMYWYRQDPGQGLRLIYYSQIVNDFQKGDIAEGYSVSREKKESFPLTVTSAQKNPTAFYLCASSIGDRGQETQYFGPGTRLLVL.

This clone was counted once. This chain joins TRBV11-2 and TRBJ1-1; 8 nucleotides agree with TRBD1. J was trimmed by 11 bases and V by 2 bases; bases with no gene match: 7. CDR1 and CDR2 from the germline V gene are SGHAT and FQNNGV. The CDR3 has 13 residues. The CDR3 coding sequence is TGTGCCAGCAGCTTAAGAGCAGGGGGCCTTGCTTTCTTT. This translates into CASSLRAGGLAFF.

V is TRBV30 and J is TRBJ2-7; TRBD1 matches 7 bases. From germline, CDR1 is GTSNPN and CDR2 SVGIG (reference sequence). CDR3 length equals 15 residues. The V gene end was trimmed by 3 bases and the J gene end by 5 bases; junction bases not matched to a gene: 13. This CDR3 reads CAWRYQGQRTNEQYF. CDR3 nucleotide sequence: TGTGCCTGGAGGTACCAGGGACAGCGAACGAACGAGCAGTACTTC.

The chain employs TRBV7-3 and TRBJ2-6; no reliable D call. Deletions cut 5 bases from V and 0 bases from J, with 5 bases between. The CDR3 runs 14 residues. The germline gives CDR1 SGHTA, CDR2 FQGTGA. The CDR3 DNA reads as TGTGCCAGCAGCCCTACCTCTGGGGCCAACGTCCTGACTTTC. It specifies CASSPTSGANVLTF.

This clone was observed a handful of times. The chain links TRBV9 to TRBJ1-1, with D perhaps matching TRBD1 (5 bases). The CDR3 runs 15 residues. Germline lookup yields CDR1 SGDLS and CDR2 YYNGEE. V lost 0 bases to trimming and J lost 0 bases, with 9 bases between them. Written as DNA, the CDR3 is TGTGCCAGCAGCGTAGTTTCAGGGATGAACACTGAAGCTTTCTTT. Its protein is CASSVVSGMNTEAFF.

The chain couples TRBV13 to TRBJ1-2; 10 bases match TRBD1. J lost 5 bases, V lost 5 bases, and 11 bases had no gene match. CDR1 is PRHDT and CDR2 is FYEKMQ in the germline V gene (reference sequence). The CDR3 has 16 residues. The CDR3 loop reads CASSVDPGQGNYGYTF. CDR3 coding DNA: TGTGCCAGCAGCGTGGATCCGGGACAGGGGAATTATGGCTACACCTTC.

This rearrangement joins TRBV5-1 to TRBJ2-5, with 9 bases identical to TRBD2. V was clipped by 5 bases and J by 5 bases; unmatched bases: 10. CDR1 SGHRS and CDR2 YFSETQ come from the germline V gene. The CDR3 contains 15 residues. The CDR3 coding sequence is TGCGCCAGCAGAGGAGTAGCGGGAGAAGGGGAGACCCAGTACTTC. Translating gives CASRGVAGEGETQYF.

The chain couples TRBV3-1 (or the pseudogene TRBV3-2) to TRBJ2-1; 8 nucleotides line up with TRBD2. From germline, CDR1 is LGHDT and CDR2 YNNKEL (reference sequence). The CDR3 length is 14 residues. V dropped 3 bases and J dropped 9; count of bases not matched to a gene: 7. The chain's CDR3 is CASSHGRGGVEQFF. The CDR3 DNA reads as TGTGCCAGCAGCCACGGACGGGGGGGCGTTGAGCAGTTCTTC.

The gene calls are TRBV2 and TRBJ1-5, with TRBD1 identical over 8 bases. J lost 3 bases, V lost 6 bases, and 7 bases had no gene match. From germline, CDR1 is SNHLY and CDR2 FYNNEI. This CDR3 has 15 residues. Here the CDR3 DNA reads TGTGCCAGCAGCCCCCAGGGGGCGTACAATCAGCCCCAGCATTTT. Translated, it gives CASSPQGAYNQPQHF.

The V and J genes are TRBV7-2 and TRBJ1-5; D is uncertain. V shed 4 bases and J shed 3 bases, with 13 bases lying between them. There are 15 residues in the CDR3. Germline lookup yields CDR1 SGHTA and CDR2 FQGNSA. The CDR3 coding sequence is TGTGCCAGCAGCTCAGAGGTCGGCACCAATCAGCCCCAGCATTTT. Translated: CASSSEVGTNQPQHF.

The chain links TRBV19 to TRBJ2-7; 8 positions match TRBD2. After removal of 9 bases from V and 0 bases from J, the junction contained 13 bases not matched to a gene. The germline gives CDR1 LNHDA, CDR2 SQIVND (reference sequence). The CDR3 sequence is 16 residues long. The CDR3 spells CASKTTHSGSSYEQYF. CDR3 bases: TGTGCCAGCAAAACGACCCACAGCGGGAGCTCCTACGAGCAGTACTTC.

The genes are TRBV10-3 and TRBJ2-3, with 14 positions matching TRBD2. The CDR3 consists of 19 residues. J gave up 1 base and V 0 bases, and 6 bases lay outside the gene matches. CDR1 is ENHRY and CDR2 is SYGVKD in the germline V gene. CDR3 nucleotide sequence: TGTGCCATCAGTGAGTCGAGGACTAGCGGGAGGACAGGCACAGATACGCAGTATTTT. Protein sequence: CAISESRTSGRTGTDTQYF.

The chain carries TRBV19 and TRBJ2-2; TRBD2 matches at 12 bases. V was clipped by 8 bases and J by 0 bases; unmatched bases: 1. Germline V gene sequence: CDR1 LNHDA, CDR2 SQIVND (reference sequence). There are 15 residues in the CDR3. The CDR3 here is CASRTSGANTGELFF. Here the CDR3 DNA reads TGTGCCAGTCGGACTAGCGGGGCGAACACCGGGGAGCTGTTTTTT. Full variable domain (outside the CDR3, taken from reference TRBV19 and TRBJ2-2): DGGITQSPKYLFRKEGQNVTLSCEQNLNHDAMYWYRQDPGQGLRLIYYSQIVNDFQKGDIAEGYSVSREKKESFPLTVTSAQKNPTAFYLCASRTSGANTGELFFGEGSRLTVL.

The chain recombines TRBV6-5 with TRBJ1-2; D is possibly TRBD1 (5 bases). Germline V gives CDR1 MNHEY, CDR2 SVGAGI. The CDR3 covers 14 residues. Trimming took off 6 bases at V and 4 bases at J, with 15 bases between the two ends. The CDR3 DNA reads as TGTGCCAGCAGCGCTACGGGAGGGACCTATGGCTACACCTTC. Translated: CASSATGGTYGYTF.